The 16 T cell receptor beta chains in this list originate from one sample, sequenced in a study of cytomegalovirus exposure and HLA in healthy donors. The PCR was carried out with 60 Vbeta primers and 13 Jbeta primers. Here immunoSEQ multiplex PCR was the method, and the copy in TCRdb shows in-frame clones only, minus some. The table lists under 150,000 clones, around a tenth of them singletons. The sequenced sample was PBMCs. The receptors come from a man aged 30-40 years in good health and CMV-seronegative.

This clone turned up a few times. The gene calls are TRBV5-6 and TRBJ2-2, with 7 bases aligning to TRBD2. The CDR3 covers 17 residues. From germline, CDR1 is SGHDT and CDR2 YYEEEE. With 4 bases clipped from V and 3 bases from J, the junction kept 12 bases outside the gene matches. CDR3 residues: CASSGQGWGRDTGELFF. The CDR3 DNA reads TGTGCCAGCAGCGGGCAGGGATGGGGGAGGGACACCGGGGAGCTGTTTTTT.

J is TRBJ2-5 and V is TRBV5-6; 9 nucleotides agree with TRBD2. The DNA matches TRBJ2-7 better at its end, which makes the J call doubtful. Germline CDR1 and CDR2: SGHDT and YYEEEE. The CDR3 spans 14 residues. The CDR3 here is CASSPGLAPDEQYF. The CDR3 DNA reads TGTGCCAGCAGCCCGGGACTAGCCCCCGACGAGCAGTACTTC.

This chain uses TRBV4-1 with TRBJ2-3, with TRBD1 as a possible D gene (6 bases). Germline V CDR1 and CDR2: MGHRA, YSYEKL. This CDR3 comprises 16 residues. The ends were cut back, 2 bases at V and 0 bases at J, with 12 bases in the middle. CDR3 amino acids: CASSQMTGASTDTQYF. CDR3 coding DNA: TGCGCCAGCAGCCAAATGACAGGAGCTAGCACAGATACGCAGTATTTT.

This clone was seen a few times. This chain joins TRBV6-5 and TRBJ2-3; weak D call: TRBD2 (7 bases). V lost 2 bases, J lost 3 bases, and 12 bases lay in between. Germline CDR1 is MNHEY and CDR2 is SVGAGI. CDR3 length: 15 residues. The CDR3 bases are TGTGCCAGCAGTTACGCCGGGGGGCGGACAGATACGCAGTATTTT. Translation: CASSYAGGRTDTQYF.

The V gene is TRBV18, the J gene TRBJ2-7; TRBD1 matches at 7 bases. CDR3 length: 14 amino acids. Germline CDR1 reads KGHSH; CDR2 reads LQKENI. With V trimmed by 1 base and J by 2 bases, 2 bases remained unmatched. CDR3 DNA sequence: TGTGCCAGCTCACCACAGGGGGCCCCCTACGAGCAGTACTTC. It codes for CASSPQGAPYEQYF.

In this sample, this clone turned up a few times. V usage is TRBV5-6 and J usage is TRBJ2-5; D is possibly TRBD1 (6 bases). CDR3 size: 12 residues. Germline-derived CDR1 and CDR2 are SGHDT and YYEEEE. Trimming removed 0 bases at V and 9 bases at J, with 9 bases between. The CDR3: CASSLARGPQYF. The CDR3 region has the DNA TGTGCCAGCAGCTTGGCCAGGGGCCCCCAGTACTTC.

The rearrangement links TRBV29-1 to TRBJ2-3; 7 bases line up with TRBD2. Trimming at V came to 0 bases and at J to 2 bases, leaving 8 bases not matched to a gene. The CDR3 is 16 amino acids. CDR1 SQVTM and CDR2 ANQGSEA come from the germline V gene. The CDR3 DNA reads as TGCAGCGTTGAAGACCGCGGGAGACGGCCCACAGATACGCAGTATTTT. Its translation is CSVEDRGRRPTDTQYF.

The J gene is TRBJ1-1, the V gene TRBV30; D not resolved. Germline loops: CDR1 GTSNPN, CDR2 SVGIG (reference sequence). V lost 0 bases and J lost 3, with 11 bases in between. This CDR3 contains 14 residues. CDR3 region: CAWSVLRWHTEAFF. As DNA, the CDR3 is TGTGCCTGGAGTGTACTGAGGTGGCACACTGAAGCTTTCTTT.

The rearrangement joins TRBV6-6 to TRBJ2-3; 8 bases fit TRBD1. CDR1 is MNHNY, CDR2 SVGAGI, per germline (reference sequence). V lost 3 bases to trimming and J lost 0 bases; unmatched junction nucleotides: 5. This CDR3 region has 16 residues. The CDR3 loop is CASSYWDRPSTDTQYF. In DNA form, the CDR3 reads TGTGCCAGCAGTTATTGGGACAGGCCAAGCACAGATACGCAGTATTTT.

The chain is built from TRBV27 and TRBJ1-6; no clear D gene. This CDR3 region has 14 residues. Trimming cost V 2 bases and J 10 bases, with 12 bases left between them. The germline CDR1 and CDR2 sequences are MNHEY and SMNVEV (reference sequence). CDR3 DNA: TGTGCCAGCAGTTTAGGATCAGGTTGGTCACCCCTCCACTTT. Protein product: CASSLGSGWSPLHF.

About this clone itself: A junction end diverges from the germline sequence, so it may reflect a read error. The chain is built from TRBV7-7 and TRBJ2-7; 8 bases map to TRBD1. The CDR3 runs to 15 residues. Germline CDR1 and CDR2: SSHAT and FNYEAQ (reference sequence). Here the CDR3 DNA reads TGTGCTAGCAGCCCCGGACAGGGTAAGGGCTACGAGCAGTACTTC. Encoded protein: CASSPGQGKGYEQYF. The whole variable domain, remainder taken from reference TRBV7-7 and TRBJ2-7, is GAGVSQSPRYKVTKRGQDVTLRCDPISSHATLYWYQQALGQGPEFLTYFNYEAQPDKSGLPSDRFSAERPEGSISTLTIQRTEQRDSAMYRCASSPGQGKGYEQYFGPGTRLTVT.

A word on this clone: The germline gene is not matched at one end of the junction; a read error may be the cause. CDR3 nucleotide sequence: TGTGCTAGCAGCTTAGGTTTGGCCACCGGGGAGCTGTTTTTT. This codes for CASSLGLATGELFF. This rearrangement joins TRBV7-7 to TRBJ2-2; D remains unclear. The germline V gene has CDR1 SSHAT and CDR2 FNYEAQ (reference sequence). This CDR3 spans 14 amino acids.

This clone was counted only a few times. The rearrangement joins TRBV19 to TRBJ2-3; 8 bases agree with TRBD2. V lost 7 bases and J lost 0; bases outside the gene matches: 9. This CDR3 comprises 16 residues. Germline values: CDR1 LNHDA, CDR2 SQIVND (reference sequence). Here the CDR3 DNA reads TGTGCCAGTAATCCAACTAGCGGCACTAGCACAGATACGCAGTATTTT. It codes for CASNPTSGTSTDTQYF.

The J gene is TRBJ2-7, the V gene TRBV30; possibly TRBD1 for D (6 bases). This CDR3 is 14 amino acids long. Trimming removed 1 base from V and 4 bases from J, with 14 bases in between. Germline V gives CDR1 GTSNPN, CDR2 SVGIG (reference sequence). The CDR3 sequence: CAWSGGPGEYEQYF. The CDR3 bases are TGTGCCTGGAGTGGTGGGCCAGGGGAATACGAGCAGTACTTC.

This chain uses TRBV10-3 with TRBJ2-7; the match to TRBD1 covers 12 bases. Germline values: CDR1 ENHRY, CDR2 SYGVKD. The CDR3 spans 15 residues. The V segment lost 1 base and the J segment 6 bases; nucleotides outside the gene matches: 4. CDR3 residues: CAISEWGQGAGEQYF. Written as DNA, the CDR3 is TGTGCCATCAGTGAGTGGGGACAGGGGGCGGGCGAGCAGTACTTC.

Points on this clone: Germline is not matched at one junction end, which may reflect a read error. V usage is TRBV7-9 and J usage is TRBJ1-1; D gene uncertain. This CDR3 comprises 16 residues. Germline CDR1 and CDR2: SEHNR and FQNEAQ (reference sequence). The CDR3: CAGSLVEGKRSSEAFF. CDR3 in DNA: TGTGCCGGCAGCTTAGTGGAGGGTAAGAGATCCTCCGAAGCTTTCTTT.